These 17 T cell receptor beta chains originate from one sample sequenced in a study of control samples from healthy donors and cancer patients. Libraries were prepared by immunoSEQ multiplex PCR; TCRdb keeps only in-frame clonotypes and omits some of them. The sample has 100,000 or so clones; 83% are singletons. Specimen: blood. These receptors were collected from a woman between 50 and 59 years old in good health.

The chain joins TRBV9 to TRBJ1-1; D gene unclear. Trimming stripped 0 bases from V and 6 bases from J, with 9 bases between. The length of the CDR3 is 13 residues. From germline, CDR1 is SGDLS and CDR2 YYNGEE. CDR3 sequence reads: CASSVVTLAEAFF. CDR3 in DNA: TGTGCCAGCAGCGTAGTGACACTGGCTGAAGCTTTCTTT.

This chain links TRBV5-4 with TRBJ2-5; D uncertain. Germline V CDR1 and CDR2: SGHNT, YYREEE (reference sequence). The CDR3 is made up of 14 amino acids. V was cut by 4 bases and J by 3 bases, with 13 bases left in between. CDR3 protein: CASSPDRSEETQYF. The CDR3 DNA reads as TGTGCCAGCAGCCCCGACCGGTCCGAAGAGACCCAGTACTTC.

The gene calls are TRBV6-2 or TRBV6-3 and TRBJ2-2; D is possibly TRBD1 (6 bases). Germline loops: CDR1 MNHEY, CDR2 SVGEGT. The CDR3 spans 18 residues. Between the trimmed V and J ends, which lost 6 bases and 4 bases, there was a span of 24 bases. Written as DNA, the CDR3 is TGTGCCAGCAGCAGCCAGGACTTGGGGCAGGGGCTCACCGGGGAGCTGTTTTTT. This gives the protein CASSSQDLGQGLTGELFF.

This chain joins TRBV28 and TRBJ2-1; a possible D gene is TRBD2 (5 bases). Germline CDR1 is MDHEN and CDR2 is SYDVKM. Trimming removed 7 bases from V and 5 bases from J, with 18 bases in between. The CDR3 spans 15 residues. The CDR3 region has the DNA TGTGCCAGCACCGCGACTACGGGTAGAAACAATGAGCAGTTCTTC. Protein sequence: CASTATTGRNNEQFF.

This clone was found once. The J gene is TRBJ2-2, the V gene TRBV7-2; D ambiguous. The ends were cut back, 1 base at V and 4 bases at J, with 16 bases in the middle. Germline CDR1 and CDR2: SGHTA and FQGNSA. The CDR3 contains 17 residues. This chain's CDR3 is CASSLDSGSRSTGELFF. The CDR3, as DNA: TGTGCCAGCAGCTTAGATTCCGGGTCAAGAAGCACCGGGGAGCTGTTTTTT.

The chain uses TRBV18 and TRBJ2-7, with TRBD2 matching 13 bases. This CDR3 spans 18 amino acids. V shed 4 bases, J shed 3 bases, and the junction held 12 bases outside the gene matches. CDR1 and CDR2 (germline): KGHSH, LQKENI. In DNA, the CDR3 is TGTGCCAGCTCACGGAACCGACTAGCGGGGGGCGGTAGCTACGAGCAGTACTTC. Protein sequence: CASSRNRLAGGGSYEQYF.

The chain couples TRBV5-6 to TRBJ2-2, with 11 positions matching TRBD2. The CDR3 totals 16 residues. Germline V gene data show CDR1 as SGHDT and CDR2 as YYEEEE. V lost 0 bases and J lost 5; bases outside the gene matches: 3. CDR3 nucleotide sequence: TGTGCCAGCAGCTTGGCTAGCGGGGGGTCTACCGGGGAGCTGTTTTTT. This sequence encodes CASSLASGGSTGELFF.

This clone has only a few counts. The chain is built from TRBV30 and TRBJ2-3; 10 nucleotides line up with TRBD1. Germline V CDR1 and CDR2: GTSNPN, SVGIG (reference sequence). The CDR3 runs to 14 residues. V lost 1 base to trimming and J lost 4 bases; unmatched junction nucleotides: 2. CDR3: CAWSGDRGPDTQYF. The DNA of the CDR3 is TGTGCCTGGAGTGGGGACAGGGGACCAGATACGCAGTATTTT.

As concerns this clone: Compared with germline, one end of the junction differs, possibly owing to a read error. V usage is TRBV7-7 and J usage is TRBJ2-1, with TRBD2 matching over 12 bases. This CDR3 is 14 amino acids long. Per germline, CDR1 SSHAT and CDR2 FNYEAQ (reference sequence). CDR3 residues: CASSLGLAGNEQFF. The CDR3 nucleotides are TGTGCTAGCAGCTTGGGACTAGCGGGCAATGAGCAGTTCTTC. The full variable domain, its missing parts supplied by reference TRBV7-7 and TRBJ2-1, is GAGVSQSPRYKVTKRGQDVTLRCDPISSHATLYWYQQALGQGPEFLTYFNYEAQPDKSGLPSDRFSAERPEGSISTLTIQRTEQRDSAMYRCASSLGLAGNEQFFGPGTRLTVL.

The rearrangement links TRBV14 to TRBJ2-2; 7 nucleotides match TRBD1. V was clipped by 3 bases and J by 5 bases; unmatched bases: 9. Germline assignment: CDR1 SGHDN and CDR2 FVKESK. The CDR3 extends over 16 amino acids. The CDR3 loop reads CASSQLTRGITGELFF. CDR3 DNA sequence: TGTGCCAGCAGCCAGCTTACCAGGGGGATAACCGGGGAGCTGTTTTTT.

The rearrangement joins TRBV7-9 to TRBJ2-2; D uncertain. CDR1 and CDR2 from the germline V gene are SEHNR and FQNEAQ (reference sequence). This CDR3 region has 12 residues. Trimming shortened V by 3 bases and J by 4 bases, and 3 bases separated the two germline ends. The CDR3 coding sequence is TGTGCCAGCAGCTTCATCACCGGGGAGCTGTTTTTT. It codes for CASSFITGELFF.

The chain couples TRBV24-1 to TRBJ1-2, with D uncertain. Per germline, CDR1 KGHDR and CDR2 SFDVKD. Deletions cut 4 bases from V and 4 bases from J, with 3 bases between. The CDR3 runs to 11 residues. The CDR3 protein is CATSDTYGYTF. CDR3 coding DNA: TGTGCCACCAGTGACACCTATGGCTACACCTTC.

This clone was observed a single time. The V gene is TRBV7-2, the J gene TRBJ1-2, with 8 bases identical to TRBD1. Trimming removed 6 bases from V and 5 bases from J; junction bases left unmatched: 5. The CDR3 sequence is 13 residues long. The germline CDR1 and CDR2 sequences are SGHTA and FQGNSA. The CDR3 reads CASSPGGGYGYTF. Here the CDR3 DNA reads TGTGCCAGCAGTCCAGGGGGCGGTTATGGCTACACCTTC.

The rearrangement uses TRBV11-2 and TRBJ2-5; 7 nucleotides align to TRBD2. The germline gives CDR1 SGHAT, CDR2 FQNNGV. The CDR3 is 15 residues long. The V and J ends lost 1 base and 6 bases, in that order; junction bases with no gene match: 8. CDR3 sequence (DNA): TGTGCCAGCAGCTTAGGGGGAGGGCGTTCTAAGACCCAGTACTTC. It is translated as CASSLGGGRSKTQYF.

This sequence joins TRBV7-2 and TRBJ1-2; 9 bases map to TRBD1. Germline V gives CDR1 SGHTA, CDR2 FQGNSA. This CDR3 comprises 17 residues. Trimming removed 9 bases from V and 8 bases from J; junction bases left unmatched: 22. The CDR3 protein is CASSLASTGQGLRGYTF. In DNA, the CDR3 is TGTGCCAGTAGCCTCGCATCAACCGGACAGGGGTTGAGGGGCTACACCTTC. Filled out from reference TRBV7-2 and TRBJ1-2, the complete variable domain reads GAGVSQSPSNKVTEKGKDVELRCDPISGHTALYWYRQSLGQGLEFLIYFQGNSAPDKSGLPSDRFSAERTGGSVSTLTIQRTQQEDSAVYLCASSLASTGQGLRGYTFGSGTRLTVV.

The chain uses TRBV6-6 and TRBJ1-5; D call uncertain. CDR3 size: 14 residues. The ends were cut back, 2 bases at V and 0 bases at J, with 5 bases in the middle. Germline CDR1 MNHNY, CDR2 SVGAGI (reference sequence). The CDR3 protein is CASSYRVSNQPQHF. The DNA for the CDR3 is TGTGCCAGCAGTTACCGGGTTAGCAATCAGCCCCAGCATTTT.

The chain has TRBV28 and TRBJ1-6; the D is unclear. V was shortened by 3 bases and J by 5 bases, with 14 bases between the two germline ends. This CDR3 has 16 amino acids. CDR1 MDHEN and CDR2 SYDVKM come from the germline V gene. The CDR3 DNA sequence: TGTGCCAGCAGTTTTTATCGGCAAAAAAATAATTCACCCCTCCACTTT. Translating it yields CASSFYRQKNNSPLHF.